The 10 T cell receptor beta chains reported below all come from one sample, sequenced in a study of human thymus T cells. Resections were taken during corrective heart surgery, and the thymus tissue came from these. Method: immunoSEQ multiplex PCR; TCRdb's copy keeps in-frame clones and lacks some. The sample records 55,000 to 85,000 clones, 95% being singletons. Input material: thymus tissue. These receptors all come from a girl less than two years old with a congenital heart defect but otherwise immunologically healthy.

This chain connects TRBV5-1 to TRBJ2-1; 9 positions match TRBD2. The germline gives CDR1 SGHRS, CDR2 YFSETQ. The CDR3 totals 17 residues. The V gene end was trimmed by 4 bases and the J gene end by 0 bases; junction bases not matched to a gene: 8. CDR3 amino acids: CASSPGLADRSYNEQFF. CDR3 DNA: TGCGCCAGCAGCCCGGGACTAGCCGACCGCTCCTACAATGAGCAGTTCTTC. Filled out from reference TRBV5-1 and TRBJ2-1, the complete variable domain reads KAGVTQTPRYLIKTRGQQVTLSCSPISGHRSVSWYQQTPGQGLQFLFEYFSETQRNKGNFPGRFSGRQFSNSRSEMNVSTLELGDSALYLCASSPGLADRSYNEQFFGPGTRLTVL.

This rearrangement joins TRBV27 to TRBJ2-2; D might be TRBD2 (6 bases). Germline-derived CDR1 and CDR2 are MNHEY and SMNVEV (reference sequence). CDR3 length: 14 residues. Trimming pared 9 bases from V and 0 bases from J, leaving 11 bases between. CDR3 protein: CASSSDANTGELFF. CDR3 DNA: TGTGCCAGTTCTAGCGACGCGAACACCGGGGAGCTGTTTTTT.

This sequence joins TRBV7-7 and TRBJ2-7; D unclear. The germline V gene encodes CDR1 SSHAT and CDR2 FNYEAQ (reference sequence). This CDR3 is built from 13 residues. The V end lost 5 bases, the J end lost 3 bases, and 11 bases lay between the germline ends. The DNA of the CDR3 is TGTGCCAGCAGCCAAGGGTTAAACTACGAGCAGTACTTC. Protein: CASSQGLNYEQYF.

The chain joins TRBV5-8 to TRBJ1-2, with 12 bases fitting TRBD1. The CDR3 is made up of 15 amino acids. The V segment lost 4 bases and the J segment 8 bases; nucleotides outside the gene matches: 9. Germline V CDR1 and CDR2: SGHTS, YDEGEE. In DNA form, the CDR3 reads TGTGCCAGCAGCCTAGCCGGGACAGGGGGCCGGGGCTACACCTTC. It encodes CASSLAGTGGRGYTF.

The chain links TRBV19 to TRBJ1-1, with D tentatively TRBD1 (5 bases). V was trimmed by 10 bases and J by 0 bases, leaving 24 bases between them. Germline CDR1 and CDR2: LNHDA and SQIVND (reference sequence). This CDR3 comprises 17 residues. The CDR3 loop is CAIAPGEGDPMNTEAFF. The CDR3 nucleotides are TGTGCCATCGCGCCGGGGGAAGGAGACCCAATGAACACTGAAGCTTTCTTT.

The CDR3 sequence: CASSATGRNQPQHF. CDR3 DNA: TGTGCCAGCAGCGCCACAGGCCGCAATCAGCCCCAGCATTTT. The chain links TRBV7-9 to TRBJ1-5; D may be TRBD1 (5 bases). V was cut by 5 bases and J by 2 bases, with 10 bases left in between. Germline V gene sequence: CDR1 SEHNR, CDR2 FQNEAQ (reference sequence). This CDR3 spans 14 amino acids.

The V and J genes are TRBV5-6 and TRBJ2-5, with D possibly TRBD2 on 6 matching bases. The germline V and J ends were trimmed by 3 bases and 4 bases, with 13 bases remaining between them. CDR3 length: 14 residues. Germline V lookup: CDR1 SGHDT, CDR2 YYEEEE. CDR3 protein: CASSSVGGSETQYF. DNA of the CDR3: TGTGCCAGCAGCTCTGTCGGGGGATCAGAGACCCAGTACTTC.

The CDR3 nucleotides are TGTGCCAGCAGCCCCCTTGAGGAGCAGTACTTC. Translation: CASSPLEEQYF. The chain uses TRBV7-2 and TRBJ2-7, with D unresolved. Trimming stripped 5 bases from V and 7 bases from J, with 9 bases between. CDR3 size: 11 residues. Per germline, CDR1 SGHTA and CDR2 FQGNSA. The whole variable domain, filled in from reference TRBV7-2 and TRBJ2-7, reads GAGVSQSPSNKVTEKGKDVELRCDPISGHTALYWYRQSLGQGLEFLIYFQGNSAPDKSGLPSDRFSAERTGGSVSTLTIQRTQQEDSAVYLCASSPLEEQYFGPGTRLTVT.

This sequence joins TRBV2 and TRBJ2-3, with 11 bases identical to TRBD1. CDR1 is SNHLY, CDR2 FYNNEI, per germline. V lost 8 bases, J lost 9 bases, and 10 bases stayed unmatched. The CDR3 length is 14 residues. CDR3 in DNA: TGTGCCAGCGGCGAAGGGGACAGGGGGGGCACGCAGTATTTT. Encoded protein: CASGEGDRGGTQYF. The variable domain in full, with the rest retrieved from reference TRBV2 and TRBJ2-3, is EPEVTQTPSHQVTQMGQEVILRCVPISNHLYFYWYRQILGQKVEFLVSFYNNEISEKSEIFDDQFSVERPDGSNFTLKIRSTKLEDSAMYFCASGEGDRGGTQYFGPGTRLTVL.

The rearrangement joins TRBV6-5 to TRBJ1-2, with a weak D call TRBD1 (6 bases). Germline V gives CDR1 MNHEY, CDR2 SVGAGI. Trimming removed 5 bases at V and 8 bases at J, with 12 bases between. The CDR3 runs to 12 residues. CDR3 DNA: TGTGCCAGCAGTCCAAGGGGGTGCGGCTACACCTTC. Translation gives CASSPRGCGYTF.